This T cell receptor beta chain was identified during a study of regulatory T cells in long-lasting Graves disease. Notes on the study in general: Clonotypes that were public and shared totalled fewer than 3,500 in persistent patients versus 750 to 1,000 in new patients.

Ten or more counts support this clonotype. Its target is unknown. Arm-PCR with iRepertoire HTBI primers amplified the CDR3 regions for these TCR beta libraries. TCRdb called the multiplex PCR reads again in MiXCR, with one record for every CDR3 protein. Of about 440,000 distinct CDR3 sequences listed, about 15% are singletons. Regarding time point: newly diagnosed GD, antithyroid drugs for less than 3 months. PBMCs were the source of the RNA used for TCR sequencing. The data also belong to a second study, concerning T cells in Graves' hyperthyroidism and ophthalmopathy. That report adds: Newly diagnosed hyperthyroidism, duration under 2 months, in patients aged 18 to 65. Researchers ran a first-round RT-PCR on the TCR CDR3 using the HTBI primer set.

The sequence was collected from a woman younger than 45 with Graves disease. This specimen consisted of peripheral blood mononuclear cells (PBMCs), obtained at new diagnosis, from a patient treated with antithyroid drugs.

CDR3 loop: CASSQATTGNTEAFF. CDR3 coding DNA: TGTGCCAGCAGCCAAGCGACGACGGGGAACACTGAAGCTTTCTTT. The chain carries TRBV3-1 and TRBJ1-1; D is unclear. From germline, CDR1 is LGHDT and CDR2 YNNKEL (reference sequence). The ends were cut back, 1 base at V and 1 base at J, with 10 bases in the middle. CDR3 length: 15 amino acids. The complete variable domain, with remaining parts taken from reference TRBV3-1 and TRBJ1-1, reads DTAVSQTPKYLVTQMGNDKSIKCEQNLGHDTMYWYKQDSKKFLKIMFSYNNKELIINETVPNRFSPKSPDKAHLNLHINSLELGDSAVYFCASSQATTGNTEAFFGQGTRLTVV.